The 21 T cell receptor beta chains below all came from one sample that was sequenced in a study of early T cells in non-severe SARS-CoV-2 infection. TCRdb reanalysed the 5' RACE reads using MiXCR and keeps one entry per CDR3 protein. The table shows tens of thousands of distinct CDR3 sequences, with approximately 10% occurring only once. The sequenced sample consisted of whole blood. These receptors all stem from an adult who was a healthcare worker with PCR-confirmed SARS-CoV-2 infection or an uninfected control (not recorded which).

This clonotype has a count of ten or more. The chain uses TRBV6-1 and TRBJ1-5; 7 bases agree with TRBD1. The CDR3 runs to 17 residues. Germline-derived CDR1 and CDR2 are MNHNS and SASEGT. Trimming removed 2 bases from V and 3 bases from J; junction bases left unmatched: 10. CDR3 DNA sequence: TGTGCCAGCAGTGAATCCACCATGGGACAGATCAATCAGCCCCAGCATTTT. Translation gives CASSESTMGQINQPQHF.

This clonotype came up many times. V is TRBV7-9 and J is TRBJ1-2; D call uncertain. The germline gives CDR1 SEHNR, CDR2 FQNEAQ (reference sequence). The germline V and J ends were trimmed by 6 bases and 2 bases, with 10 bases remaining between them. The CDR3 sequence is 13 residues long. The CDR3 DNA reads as TGTGCCAGCAGGCCCCTAGGCAACTATGGCTACACCTTC. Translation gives CASRPLGNYGYTF.

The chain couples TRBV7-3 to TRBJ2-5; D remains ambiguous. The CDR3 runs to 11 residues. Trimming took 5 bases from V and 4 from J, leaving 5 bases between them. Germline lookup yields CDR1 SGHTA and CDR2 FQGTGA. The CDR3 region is CASSARETQYF. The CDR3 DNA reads TGTGCCAGCAGCGCGCGAGAGACCCAGTACTTC. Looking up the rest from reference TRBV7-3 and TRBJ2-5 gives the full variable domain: GAGVSQTPSNKVTEKGKYVELRCDPISGHTALYWYRQSLGQGPEFLIYFQGTGAADDSGLPNDRFFAVRPEGSVSTLKIQRTERGDSAVYLCASSARETQYFGPGTRLLVL.

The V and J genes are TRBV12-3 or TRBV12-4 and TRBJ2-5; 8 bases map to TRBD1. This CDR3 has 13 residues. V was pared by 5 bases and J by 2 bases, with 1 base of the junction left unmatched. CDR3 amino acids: CASSRDRQETQYF. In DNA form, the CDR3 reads TGTGCCAGCAGTCGGGACAGGCAAGAGACCCAGTACTTC.

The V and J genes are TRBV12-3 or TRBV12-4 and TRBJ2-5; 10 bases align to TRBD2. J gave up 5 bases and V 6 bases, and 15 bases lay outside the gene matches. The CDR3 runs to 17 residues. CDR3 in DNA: TGTGCCAGCAGCCCCACGAGAACTAGCGGGACGGATGAGACCCAGTACTTC. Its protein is CASSPTRTSGTDETQYF.

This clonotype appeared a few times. CDR3 sequence reads: CASSQQAYIQYF. The CDR3 DNA reads TGTGCCAGCAGTCAACAGGCGTACATTCAGTACTTC. V usage is TRBV2 and J usage is TRBJ2-4, with a weak D call TRBD1 (5 bases). CDR3 length: 12 residues. Germline values: CDR1 SNHLY, CDR2 FYNNEI. V lost 5 bases, J lost 8 bases, and 10 bases lay in between.

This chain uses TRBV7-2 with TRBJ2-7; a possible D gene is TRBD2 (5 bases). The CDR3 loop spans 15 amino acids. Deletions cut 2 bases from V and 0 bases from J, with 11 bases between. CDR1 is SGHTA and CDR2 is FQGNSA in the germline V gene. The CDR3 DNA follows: TGTGCCAGCAGCTTATTCGGGGATAGCTCCTACGAGCAGTACTTC. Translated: CASSLFGDSSYEQYF.

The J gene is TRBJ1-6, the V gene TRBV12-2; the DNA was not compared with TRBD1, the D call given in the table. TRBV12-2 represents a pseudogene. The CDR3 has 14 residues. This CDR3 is CASRCRDRGHRLHF. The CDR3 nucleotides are TGTGCAAGTCGCTGCCGGGACAGGGGGCATCGGCTCCACTTT.

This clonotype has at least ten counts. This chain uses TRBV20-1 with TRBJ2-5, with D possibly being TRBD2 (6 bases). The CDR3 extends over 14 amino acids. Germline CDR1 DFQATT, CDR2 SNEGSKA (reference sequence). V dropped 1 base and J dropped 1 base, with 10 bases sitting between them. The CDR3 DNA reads TGCAGTGCTAGAGGGGAAGCGGGCCAAGAGACCCAGTACTTC. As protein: CSARGEAGQETQYF.

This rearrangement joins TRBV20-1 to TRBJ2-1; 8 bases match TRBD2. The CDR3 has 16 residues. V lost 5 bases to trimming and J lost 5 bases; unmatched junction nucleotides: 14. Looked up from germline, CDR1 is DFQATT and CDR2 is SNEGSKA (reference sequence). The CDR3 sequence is CSAGEDGTSVNNEQFF. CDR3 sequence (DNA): TGCAGTGCTGGGGAAGACGGGACTAGTGTAAACAATGAGCAGTTCTTC.

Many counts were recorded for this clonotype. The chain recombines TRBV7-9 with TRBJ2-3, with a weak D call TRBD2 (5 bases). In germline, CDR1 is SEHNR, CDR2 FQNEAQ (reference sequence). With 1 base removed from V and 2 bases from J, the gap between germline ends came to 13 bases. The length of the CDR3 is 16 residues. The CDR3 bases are TGTGCCAGCAGCTTAGACGTTGCGGGCCCCACAGATACGCAGTATTTT. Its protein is CASSLDVAGPTDTQYF.

CDR3 bases: TGTGCCAGCAGCTTATCGCCCAGAGGGGACGGGGAGCTGTTTTTT. Translation: CASSLSPRGDGELFF. V and J are TRBV7-2 and TRBJ2-2; TRBD1 or TRBD2 may be the D gene (5 bases each). Trimming pared 2 bases from V and 7 bases from J, leaving 14 bases between. The CDR3 has 15 amino acids. CDR1 SGHTA and CDR2 FQGNSA come from the germline V gene. The whole variable domain, remainder taken from reference TRBV7-2 and TRBJ2-2, is GAGVSQSPSNKVTEKGKDVELRCDPISGHTALYWYRQSLGQGLEFLIYFQGNSAPDKSGLPSDRFSAERTGGSVSTLTIQRTQQEDSAVYLCASSLSPRGDGELFFGEGSRLTVL.

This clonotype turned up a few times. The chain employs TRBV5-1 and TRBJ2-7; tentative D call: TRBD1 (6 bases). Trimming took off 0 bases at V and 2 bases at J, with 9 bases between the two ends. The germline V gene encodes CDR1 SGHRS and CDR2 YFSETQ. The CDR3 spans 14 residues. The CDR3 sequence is CASSLEGTTYEQYF. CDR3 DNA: TGCGCCAGCAGCTTGGAAGGGACAACCTACGAGCAGTACTTC.

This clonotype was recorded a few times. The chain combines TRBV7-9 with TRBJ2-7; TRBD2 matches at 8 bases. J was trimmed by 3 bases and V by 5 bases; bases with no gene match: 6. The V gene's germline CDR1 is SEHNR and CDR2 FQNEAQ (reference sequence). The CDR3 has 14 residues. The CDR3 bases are TGTGCCAGCAGCATTAGCGGGATTAACTACGAGCAGTACTTC. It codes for CASSISGINYEQYF.

The CDR3 nucleotides read TGTGCCAGCAGCTTAGGAAGACGCCCCGGGGAGCTGTTTTTT. Protein: CASSLGRRPGELFF. This sequence joins TRBV11-3 and TRBJ2-2; D is uncertain. CDR1 and CDR2 from the germline V gene are SGHNT and YENEEA. This CDR3 comprises 14 residues. Trimming shortened V by 1 base and J by 6 bases, and 9 bases separated the two germline ends. The complete variable domain, with remaining parts taken from reference TRBV11-3 and TRBJ2-2, reads EAGVVQSPRYKIIEKKQPVAFWCNPISGHNTLYWYLQNLGQGPELLIRYENEEAVDDSQLPKDRFSAERLKGVDSTLKIQPAELGDSAVYLCASSLGRRPGELFFGEGSRLTVL.

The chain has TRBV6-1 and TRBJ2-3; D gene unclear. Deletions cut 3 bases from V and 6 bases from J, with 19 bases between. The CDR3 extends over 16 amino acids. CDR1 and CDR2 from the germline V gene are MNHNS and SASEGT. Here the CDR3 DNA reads TGTGCCAGCAGTGACAGTTCGCCCATCCTCGGGGATACGCAGTATTTT. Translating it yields CASSDSSPILGDTQYF.

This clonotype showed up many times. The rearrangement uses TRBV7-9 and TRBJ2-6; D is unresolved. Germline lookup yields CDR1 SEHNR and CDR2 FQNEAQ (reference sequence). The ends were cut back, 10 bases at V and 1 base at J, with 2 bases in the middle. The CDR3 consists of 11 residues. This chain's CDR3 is CATSGANVLTF. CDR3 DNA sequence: TGTGCCACTTCTGGGGCCAACGTCCTGACTTTC.

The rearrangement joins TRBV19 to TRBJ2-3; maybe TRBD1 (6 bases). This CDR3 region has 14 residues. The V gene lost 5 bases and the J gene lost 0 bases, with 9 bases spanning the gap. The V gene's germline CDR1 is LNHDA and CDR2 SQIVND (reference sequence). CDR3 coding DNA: TGTGCCAGTAGTCCGGACAGCAGCACAGATACGCAGTATTTT. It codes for CASSPDSSTDTQYF.

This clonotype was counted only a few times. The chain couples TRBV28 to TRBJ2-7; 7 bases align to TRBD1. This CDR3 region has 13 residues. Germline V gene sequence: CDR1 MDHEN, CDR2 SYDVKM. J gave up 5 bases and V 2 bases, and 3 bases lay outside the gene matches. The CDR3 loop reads CASSLGTVDEQYF. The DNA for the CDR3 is TGTGCCAGCAGTTTAGGGACAGTCGACGAGCAGTACTTC.

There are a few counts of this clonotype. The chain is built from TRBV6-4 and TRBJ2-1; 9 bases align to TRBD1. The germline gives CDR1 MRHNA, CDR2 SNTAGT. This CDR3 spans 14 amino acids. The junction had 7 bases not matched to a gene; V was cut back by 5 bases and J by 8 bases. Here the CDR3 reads CASSPGTGRYEQFF. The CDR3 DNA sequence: TGTGCCAGCAGTCCCGGGACAGGGAGGTATGAGCAGTTCTTC.

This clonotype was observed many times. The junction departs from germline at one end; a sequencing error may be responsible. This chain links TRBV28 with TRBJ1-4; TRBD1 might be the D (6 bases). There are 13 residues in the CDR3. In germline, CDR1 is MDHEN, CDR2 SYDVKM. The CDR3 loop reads CASSSPDRKKLFF. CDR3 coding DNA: TGTGCCAGCAGTTCCCCGGACAGAAAAAAATTGTTTTTT.